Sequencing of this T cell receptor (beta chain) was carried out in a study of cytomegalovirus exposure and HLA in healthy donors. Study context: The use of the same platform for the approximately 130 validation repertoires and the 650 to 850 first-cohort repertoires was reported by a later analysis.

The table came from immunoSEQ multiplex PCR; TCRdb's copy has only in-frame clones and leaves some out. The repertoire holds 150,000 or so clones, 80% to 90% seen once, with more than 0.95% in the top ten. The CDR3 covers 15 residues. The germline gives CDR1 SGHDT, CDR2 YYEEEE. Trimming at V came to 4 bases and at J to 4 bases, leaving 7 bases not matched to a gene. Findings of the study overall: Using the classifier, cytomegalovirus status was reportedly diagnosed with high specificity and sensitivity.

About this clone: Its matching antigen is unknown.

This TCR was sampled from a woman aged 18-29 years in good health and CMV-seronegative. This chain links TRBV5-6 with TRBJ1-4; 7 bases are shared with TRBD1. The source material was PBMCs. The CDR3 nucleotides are TGTGCCAGCAGCACCAGGACAGGAAGTAATGAAAAACTGTTTTTT. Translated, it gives CASSTRTGSNEKLFF.